Listed here are 20 T cell receptor beta chains from one sample, sequenced in a study of blood T cell repertoires in COVID-19. Using immunoSEQ multiplex PCR, the repertoire was profiled, and TCRdb retains in-frame clones only, with some absent. The sample records tens of thousands of clones, 74% being singletons. Sequences were obtained from peripheral blood. These receptor sequences come from a woman of 80 years or more with acute or convalescent COVID-19.

This rearrangement joins TRBV7-2 to TRBJ1-1, with TRBD1 matching 12 bases. Germline values: CDR1 SGHTA, CDR2 FQGNSA. The V segment lost 0 bases and the J segment 7 bases; nucleotides outside the gene matches: 6. CDR3 length equals 16 residues. Here the CDR3 DNA reads TGTGCCAGCAGCTTAGCGTGGGACAGGGGGCCCAATGAAGCTTTCTTT. Its translation: CASSLAWDRGPNEAFF.

The gene calls are TRBV10-3 and TRBJ2-7; the match to TRBD1 covers 8 bases. The germline V gene encodes CDR1 ENHRY and CDR2 SYGVKD. The V gene end was trimmed by 6 bases and the J gene end by 3 bases; junction bases not matched to a gene: 4. This CDR3 is 13 amino acids long. CDR3 residues: CAISMDRVYEQYF. CDR3 coding DNA: TGTGCCATCAGCATGGACAGGGTCTACGAGCAGTACTTC.

The J gene is TRBJ2-1, the V gene TRBV6-4; TRBD2 agrees at 8 bases. V dropped 0 bases and J dropped 12; count of bases not matched to a gene: 16. Germline V gives CDR1 MRHNA, CDR2 SNTAGT. The CDR3 sequence is 17 residues long. The CDR3 DNA reads TGTGCCAGCAGTGACTCGTGGGCTAGCGGGTCCCCAAGGGGGCAGTTCTTC. As protein: CASSDSWASGSPRGQFF.

This chain joins TRBV11-3 and TRBJ2-3, with 8 bases matching TRBD2. The ends lost 1 base at V and 5 bases at J; junction bases unmatched: 14. Germline V CDR1 and CDR2: SGHNT, YENEEA. The CDR3 sequence is 18 residues long. The CDR3 reads CASSLARPGLGGEDTQYF. The CDR3, as DNA: TGTGCCAGCAGCTTAGCTCGCCCGGGACTAGGCGGAGAAGATACGCAGTATTTT.

As DNA, the CDR3 is TGTGCCAGCAGCCGCTGGACAGAGAGTTATGGCTACACCTTC. Amino acid sequence: CASSRWTESYGYTF. The chain joins TRBV11-2 to TRBJ1-2; D is perhaps TRBD1 (6 bases). V gave up 5 bases and J gave up 5 bases, with 15 bases separating them. Germline values: CDR1 SGHAT, CDR2 FQNNGV. This CDR3 region has 14 residues.

V is TRBV15 and J is TRBJ2-1; D may be TRBD2 (6 bases). Germline loops: CDR1 LNHNV, CDR2 YYDKDF (reference sequence). Trimming took 3 bases from V and 5 from J, leaving 17 bases between them. The CDR3 length is 16 residues. The CDR3 DNA reads as TGTGCCACCAGCAGGGAGTTTGGCGGGATTAACAATGAGCAGTTCTTC. It is translated as CATSREFGGINNEQFF.

In this sample, this clone turned up a few times. This sequence joins TRBV7-9 and TRBJ2-7, with 10 positions matching TRBD2. With 2 bases clipped from V and 5 bases from J, the junction kept 6 bases outside the gene matches. Germline lookup yields CDR1 SEHNR and CDR2 FQNEAQ (reference sequence). This CDR3 has 15 amino acids. CDR3 amino acids: CASSLYLAGANEQYF. The CDR3 DNA reads as TGTGCCAGCAGCTTATACCTAGCGGGAGCCAACGAGCAGTACTTC.

V is TRBV2 and J is TRBJ1-1; TRBD1 aligns across 8 bases. J lost 2 bases, V lost 5 bases, and 7 bases had no gene match. The CDR3 covers 15 residues. CDR1 and CDR2 (germline): SNHLY, FYNNEI. CDR3 nucleotides: TGTGCCAGCAGTAGAAATGGACAGGGTAACACTGAAGCTTTCTTT. Translated: CASSRNGQGNTEAFF.

The rearrangement joins TRBV19 to TRBJ1-6; 10 bases are shared with TRBD1. V lost 6 bases, J lost 7 bases, and 12 bases stayed unmatched. Germline-derived CDR1 and CDR2 are LNHDA and SQIVND (reference sequence). The CDR3 is made up of 17 amino acids. In nucleotides, the CDR3 is TGTGCCAGTAGGCATCCGGGACAGGGGAAGGAAAATTCACCCCTCCACTTT. It is translated as CASRHPGQGKENSPLHF. The full variable domain, rest sourced from reference TRBV19 and TRBJ1-6, is DGGITQSPKYLFRKEGQNVTLSCEQNLNHDAMYWYRQDPGQGLRLIYYSQIVNDFQKGDIAEGYSVSREKKESFPLTVTSAQKNPTAFYLCASRHPGQGKENSPLHFGNGTRLTVT.

The J gene is TRBJ1-5, the V gene TRBV27; the match to TRBD1 covers 7 bases. The germline CDR1 and CDR2 sequences are MNHEY and SMNVEV (reference sequence). The CDR3 sequence is 15 residues long. The trim removed 1 base at V and 4 bases at J, leaving 4 bases unmatched. CDR3 in amino acids: CASSLFRGANQPQHF. In DNA, the CDR3 is TGTGCCAGCAGTTTATTCAGGGGGGCGAATCAGCCCCAGCATTTT.

The rearrangement joins TRBV11-2 to TRBJ1-4; 7 bases align to TRBD1. Germline V gene lookup returns CDR1 SGHAT and CDR2 FQNNGV. Trimming removed 5 bases from V and 10 bases from J; junction bases left unmatched: 13. The CDR3 spans 15 residues. Here the CDR3 DNA reads TGTGCCAGCAGCAGGGACCGTTGGCAGGGGGGAAAACTGTTTTTT. Amino acids: CASSRDRWQGGKLFF.

This sequence joins TRBV7-8 and TRBJ1-5, with TRBD1 identical over 12 bases. V was pared by 4 bases and J by 6 bases, with 4 bases of the junction left unmatched. Germline V gene data show CDR1 as SGHVS and CDR2 as FQNEAQ. The CDR3 runs 15 residues. The CDR3 loop reads CASSSGQGASQPQHF. The CDR3 coding sequence is TGTGCCAGCAGCTCGGGACAGGGGGCGTCTCAGCCCCAGCATTTT.

The chain carries TRBV9 and TRBJ2-7; 11 bases map to TRBD1. Trimming at V came to 0 bases and at J to 3 bases, leaving 2 bases not matched to a gene. Germline loops: CDR1 SGDLS, CDR2 YYNGEE. The CDR3 is 15 residues long. This CDR3 is CASSVEGTGGYEQYF. CDR3 bases: TGTGCCAGCAGCGTAGAAGGGACAGGGGGCTACGAGCAGTACTTC. Combining the CDR3 with reference TRBV9 and TRBJ2-7 gives the whole variable domain DSGVTQTPKHLITATGQRVTLRCSPRSGDLSVYWYQQSLDQGLQFLIQYYNGEERAKGNILERFSAQQFPDLHSELNLSSLELGDSALYFCASSVEGTGGYEQYFGPGTRLTVT.

CDR3 coding DNA: TGTGCCAGCTCGGAAGGCTTCAGGGTTCCGTCCAATGAGCAGTTCTTC. Its protein product is CASSEGFRVPSNEQFF. This chain connects TRBV7-9 to TRBJ2-1; D is perhaps TRBD1 (5 bases). Trimming shortened V by 8 bases and J by 6 bases, and 23 bases separated the two germline ends. The CDR3 runs 16 residues. Per the germline V gene, CDR1 is SEHNR and CDR2 is FQNEAQ (reference sequence).

The rearrangement links TRBV6-5 to TRBJ2-1; no firm D call. The CDR3 sequence is 13 residues long. The germline V gene has CDR1 MNHEY and CDR2 SVGAGI. V was trimmed by 8 bases and J by 0 bases, leaving 8 bases between them. CDR3 protein: CASSQNSYNEQFF. In DNA form, the CDR3 reads TGTGCCAGCTCCCAGAACTCCTACAATGAGCAGTTCTTC.

This clone was found once. V is TRBV28 and J is TRBJ2-3, with TRBD2 matching 7 bases. CDR3 length equals 12 residues. Germline values: CDR1 MDHEN, CDR2 SYDVKM. With V trimmed by 8 bases and J by 3 bases, 2 bases remained unmatched. The CDR3 loop reads CASGGETDTQYF. The CDR3 bases are TGTGCCAGCGGGGGGGAAACAGATACGCAGTATTTT. The complete variable domain, with remaining parts taken from reference TRBV28 and TRBJ2-3, reads DVKVTQSSRYLVKRTGEKVFLECVQDMDHENMFWYRQDPGLGLRLIYFSYDVKMKEKGDIPEGYSVSREKKERFSLILESASTNQTSMYLCASGGETDTQYFGPGTRLTVL.

V is TRBV19 and J is TRBJ2-7; 8 bases agree with TRBD2. CDR1 is LNHDA and CDR2 is SQIVND in the germline V gene (reference sequence). This CDR3 spans 15 amino acids. The ends lost 1 base at V and 1 base at J; junction bases unmatched: 3. The CDR3 is CASSIGSGSSYEQYF. The CDR3 DNA reads as TGTGCCAGTAGTATAGGCAGCGGGAGTTCCTACGAGCAGTACTTC.

The chain joins TRBV28 to TRBJ1-4; D might be TRBD1 (5 bases). CDR1 and CDR2 (germline): MDHEN, SYDVKM. Trimming pared 11 bases from V and 2 bases from J, leaving 21 bases between. This CDR3 region has 16 residues. The CDR3 region has the DNA TGTGCCTCGGGGGGGGAGGGTGCAGGGACTAATGAAAAACTGTTTTTT. Translating it yields CASGGEGAGTNEKLFF.

The chain links TRBV28 to TRBJ2-7; 10 nucleotides agree with TRBD2. Germline assignment: CDR1 MDHEN and CDR2 SYDVKM. This CDR3 is 12 amino acids long. With V trimmed by 7 bases and J by 8 bases, 5 bases remained unmatched. The CDR3 sequence: CASKPSGGQQYF. The DNA for the CDR3 is TGTGCCAGCAAGCCTAGCGGGGGCCAGCAGTACTTC.

This chain connects TRBV7-8 to TRBJ2-5; TRBD2 matches at 10 bases. CDR3 length: 15 amino acids. Losses at the gene ends were 5 bases for V and 7 bases for J; bases not matched to a gene: 10. Germline V gives CDR1 SGHVS, CDR2 FQNEAQ. CDR3 sequence (DNA): TGTGCCAGCAGCCTCACTAGCGGGAATGATCGGACCCAGTACTTC. This gives the protein CASSLTSGNDRTQYF.